This T cell receptor beta chain was captured by sequencing in a study of CD8+ T cells in alopecia areata. On the study more broadly: Affected scalp percentage set treated patients' severity scores.

Whole-study findings and limits: Persistence in scalp and blood during tofacitinib was observed for many expanded lesional clones. Patients showed less clear TCR sequence sharing than mice, possibly partly because of HLA diversity. Administration of tofacitinib significantly diminished scalp clonality and expanded CD8+ clones within the top 100.

In the case of this clone: Its antigen is currently unknown.

In each case, RNA was isolated and then reverse transcribed into cDNA as the sequencing template. Generated by immunoSEQ multiplex PCR, the TCRdb table keeps only in-frame clones and is missing some. This table has over 150,000 clones, approximately 62% appearing once. Regarding treatment: oral pan-JAK inhibitor, 5-10 mg twice daily. This CDR3 spans 12 amino acids. Per germline, CDR1 SQVTM and CDR2 ANQGSEA. V lost 5 bases and J 3 bases, leaving 10 bases between the germline ends. Sequencing used CD4+ T cells sorted from blood, obtained at week 24, from a patient treated with tofacitinib. The gene calls are TRBV29-1 and TRBJ1-1; maybe TRBD1 (6 bases). This sequence was found in a human donor with alopecia areata. The CDR3 region is CSVRGGHTEAFF. CDR3 in DNA: TGCAGCGTTAGGGGGGGGCACACTGAAGCTTTCTTT.